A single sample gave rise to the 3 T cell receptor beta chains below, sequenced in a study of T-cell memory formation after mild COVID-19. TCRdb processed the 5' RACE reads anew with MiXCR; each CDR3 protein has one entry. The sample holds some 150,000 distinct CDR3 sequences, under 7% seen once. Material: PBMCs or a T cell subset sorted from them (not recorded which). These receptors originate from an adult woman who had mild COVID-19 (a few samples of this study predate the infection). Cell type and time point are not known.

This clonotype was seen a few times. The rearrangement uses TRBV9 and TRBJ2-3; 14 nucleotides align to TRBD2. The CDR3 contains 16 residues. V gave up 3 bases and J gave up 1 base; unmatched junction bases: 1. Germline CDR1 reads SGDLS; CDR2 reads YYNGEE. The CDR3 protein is CASSAGLAGGTDTQYF. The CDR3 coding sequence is TGTGCCAGCAGCGCGGGACTAGCGGGGGGCACAGATACGCAGTATTTT.

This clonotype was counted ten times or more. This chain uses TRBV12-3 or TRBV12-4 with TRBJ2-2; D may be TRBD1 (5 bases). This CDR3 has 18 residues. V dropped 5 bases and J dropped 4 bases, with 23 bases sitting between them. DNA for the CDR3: TGTGCCAGCAGTCCGAGACGACCCGACAGAGTGGTCACCGGGGAGCTGTTTTTT. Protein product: CASSPRRPDRVVTGELFF.

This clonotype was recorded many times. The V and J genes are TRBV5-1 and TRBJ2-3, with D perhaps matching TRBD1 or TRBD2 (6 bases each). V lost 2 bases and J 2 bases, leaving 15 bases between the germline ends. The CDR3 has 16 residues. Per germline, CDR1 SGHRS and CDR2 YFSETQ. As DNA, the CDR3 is TGCGCCAGCAGCTTCGAGGGGGGCCCCTACACAGATACGCAGTATTTT. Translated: CASSFEGGPYTDTQYF.